Included here is one TCR beta chain sequence, with context. Its antigen target is currently unknown. No clone much larger than this one lies a single base away; base qualities are absent. From its cysteine to its phenylalanine, the CDR3 spans 17 amino acids. The read is trimmed to its CDR3 DNA, 51 bases read in frame from base 1. V and J are trimmed by 3 bases and 0 bases, and the gene matches miss 9 bases of the junction. From the germline V gene (reference sequence), CDR1 is LNHDA and CDR2 is SQIVND. The data belong to a study of shared clonotypes between healthy human individuals (dated by TCRdb to between 2020 and 2021). Study-wide context: A couple of women and a few men aged 18 to 49 years were included in the cohort. For each donor, CD4 naive and CD4 memory were each given three plates, CD8 naive was given two plates, and CD8 memory was given one plate. To estimate repertoire size and how much clonotype sharing occurs between individuals, the study deeply sequenced the blood TCR repertoires of a handful of healthy adults. Different laboratories and diverse techniques were used to prepare libraries and sequence TCR repertoires, to increase sequencing depth and limit assay-specific biases. Per donor, leukapheresis produced somewhere between about 0.8 and 9 billion PBMCs.

Using the deep immunoSEQ assay, multiplex PCR amplified TCR CDR3 regions from genomic DNA. Genomic DNA extracted from each cell subset was distributed evenly over all wells of several immunoSEQ 96-well plates, and each plate served as one replicate. For sorted subsets, around 200 ng genomic DNA, equal to about 30,000 T cell genomes, was loaded into each replicate PCR. The purified libraries were quantified using a Qubit 3.0 fluorometer, sized with a Bioanalyzer 2100, and then quantified again using the KAPA Library Quantification kit. Each immunoSEQ 96-well plate was sequenced on its own single-read 150-cycle Illumina NextSeq 550 flow cell. Per the source publication's procedure: Because the immunoSEQ output included only junctional sequences and no quality scores, the filtering could not be the same as the filtering used for full-length reads. Sequences were annotated with PyIR, a Python wrapper for IgBLAST v1.9, using IMGT germline references to assign V/J genes and CDR3. Any read was removed if the V/J assignment was weak (E-value above 1e-6), the CDR3 was missing, or the read contained stop codons, out-of-frame junctions, or ambiguous translated residues. A V3J clonotype was defined by an identical inferred V gene, J gene, and CDR3 amino acid sequence. To compute the percentage overlap between repertoires, the number of shared unique clonotypes was divided by the size of the smaller repertoire. Richness of each repertoire was evaluated using RTK rarefaction, the Chao1 estimator, and Recon v2.1 estimates of unobserved clonotypes. For all TCRbeta clonotypes obtained by the gDNA method from several donors, generation probabilities were computed with OLGA. TCRdb took this table from immuneACCESS and kept in-frame rearrangements with V and J called. Such tables lack part of the clones; where checked against another copy, unresolved V genes explain under half of the gap, and the rest is unexplained. From that table come the V and J calls and clone size; the DNA was used to work out D and trimming. The sample records about 700,000 clones, about 74% of which are singletons. Over 1.5% of the sample lies in the top ten.

Results and caveats for the whole study, not just this receptor: Sampling was restricted to blood, and TCR repertoires in tissue are likely to differ from TCR repertoires in blood. Pairwise subsampling indicated that sequencing depth was expected to affect the degree of clonotype sharing among donors. Naive subsets generally had larger estimated clonotype richness than memory subsets. Sharing across a few donors was observed for around 5% of naive CD4, over 3% of naive CD8, 2.3% of memory CD4, and about 0.4% of memory CD8 clonotypes. Higher generation probabilities were observed for clonotypes shared by all four sorted-subset donors than for non-shared clonotypes. The small number of donors limited the genetic and exposure-history diversity represented. Rarefaction of sorted-subset datasets indicated incomplete sequencing despite the large sequencing depth.

The donors were healthy, HIV-negative adults who had no recently reported acute infections or vaccinations. All donors were Caucasian adults living in Nashville, Tennessee, USA. CD4+ T cells were enriched through magnetic negative selection, after which naive cells were positively selected on CD45RA and the remaining negative fraction served as the memory subset. Blood was obtained by leukapheresis, after which PBMCs were separated by Ficoll-Histopaque density gradient centrifugation and cryopreserved in liquid nitrogen vapor phase. Analytical flow cytometry was used to check the purity and quantity of every magnetically sorted T cell population. Genomic DNA was isolated from each sorted fraction and quantified by UV absorbance on a Nanodrop 2000c.

This sequence uses TRBV19 and TRBJ1-1; 8 central bases correspond to TRBD1. The sample consisted of memory CD4+ T cells sorted from blood. Sample cell subset or site, as interpreted from the label and publication: CD45RA-negative fraction. This clonotype was sampled from a woman aged 25 to 39 in good health. The nucleotide sequence is TGTGCCAGTAGTATCCGCCCTCGACAGGGGTTGAACACTGAAGCTTTCTTT. Its product reads: CASSIRPRQGLNTEAFF.